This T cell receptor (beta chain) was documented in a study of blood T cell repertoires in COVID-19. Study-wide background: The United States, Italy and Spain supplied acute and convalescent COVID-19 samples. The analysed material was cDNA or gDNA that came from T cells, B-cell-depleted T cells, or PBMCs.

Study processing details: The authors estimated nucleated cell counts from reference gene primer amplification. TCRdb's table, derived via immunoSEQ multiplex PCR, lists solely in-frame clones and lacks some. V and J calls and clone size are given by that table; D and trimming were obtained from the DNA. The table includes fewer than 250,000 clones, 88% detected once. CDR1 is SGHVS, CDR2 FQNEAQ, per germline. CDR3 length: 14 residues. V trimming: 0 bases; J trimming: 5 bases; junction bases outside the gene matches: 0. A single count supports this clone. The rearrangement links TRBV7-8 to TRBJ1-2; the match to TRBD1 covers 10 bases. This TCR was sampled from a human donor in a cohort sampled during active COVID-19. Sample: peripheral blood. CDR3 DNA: TGTGCCAGCAGCTTAGCGGACAGGGGGTATGGCTACACCTTC. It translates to CASSLADRGYGYTF.